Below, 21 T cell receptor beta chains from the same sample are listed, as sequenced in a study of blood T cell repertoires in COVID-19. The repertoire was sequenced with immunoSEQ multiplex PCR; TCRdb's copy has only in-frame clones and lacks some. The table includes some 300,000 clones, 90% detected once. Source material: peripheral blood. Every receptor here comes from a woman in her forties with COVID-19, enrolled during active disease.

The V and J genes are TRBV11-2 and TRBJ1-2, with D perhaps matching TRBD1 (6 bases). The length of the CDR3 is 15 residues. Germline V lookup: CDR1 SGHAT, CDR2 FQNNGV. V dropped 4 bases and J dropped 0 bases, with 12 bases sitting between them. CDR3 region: CASSSGAYTNYGYTF. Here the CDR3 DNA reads TGTGCCAGCAGCTCAGGGGCCTACACTAACTATGGCTACACCTTC.

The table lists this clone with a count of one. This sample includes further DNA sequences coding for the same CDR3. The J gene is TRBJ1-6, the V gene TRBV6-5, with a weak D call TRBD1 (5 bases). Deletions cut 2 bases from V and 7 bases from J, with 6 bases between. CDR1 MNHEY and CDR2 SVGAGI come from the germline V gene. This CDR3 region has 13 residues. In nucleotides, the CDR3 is TGTGCCAGCAGTTACCGGGGGAATTCACCCCTCCACTTT. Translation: CASSYRGNSPLHF.

DNA of the CDR3: TGTGCCAGCAGTTTAGGAAGCCGGTCTAGCTCCTATAATTCACCCCTCCACTTT. Translation gives CASSLGSRSSSYNSPLHF. The rearrangement uses TRBV28 and TRBJ1-6; D is uncertain. The germline V and J ends were trimmed by 2 bases and 0 bases, with 14 bases remaining between them. CDR3 length: 18 residues. Germline V gene lookup returns CDR1 MDHEN and CDR2 SYDVKM.

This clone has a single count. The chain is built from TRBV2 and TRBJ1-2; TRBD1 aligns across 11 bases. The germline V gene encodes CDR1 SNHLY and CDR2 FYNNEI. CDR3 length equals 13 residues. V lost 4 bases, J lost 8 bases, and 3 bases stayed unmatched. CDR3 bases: TGTGCCAGCAGTGTAAGGACAGGGGGCGGCTACACCTTC. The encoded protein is CASSVRTGGGYTF.

CDR3 nucleotides: TGCAGCGTTCAGACACTCATGAACACTGAAGCTTTCTTT. Its protein is CSVQTLMNTEAFF. The rearrangement uses TRBV29-1 and TRBJ1-1; D is unclear. Per the germline V gene, CDR1 is SQVTM and CDR2 is ANQGSEA. Trimming removed 5 bases at V and 0 bases at J, with 10 bases between. This CDR3 region has 13 residues.

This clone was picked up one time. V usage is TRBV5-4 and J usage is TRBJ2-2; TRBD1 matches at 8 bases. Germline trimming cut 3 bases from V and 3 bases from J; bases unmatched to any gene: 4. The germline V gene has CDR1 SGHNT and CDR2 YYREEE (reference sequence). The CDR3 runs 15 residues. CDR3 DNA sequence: TGTGCCAGCAGCTCCGGGACAGGTGACACCGGGGAGCTGTTTTTT. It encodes CASSSGTGDTGELFF.

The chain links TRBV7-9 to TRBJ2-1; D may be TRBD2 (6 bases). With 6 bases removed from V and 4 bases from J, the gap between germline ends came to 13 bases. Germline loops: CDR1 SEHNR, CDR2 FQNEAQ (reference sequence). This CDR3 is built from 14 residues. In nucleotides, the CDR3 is TGTGCCAGCAGGCCGGGACTGCTGTACAATGAGCAGTTCTTC. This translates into CASRPGLLYNEQFF.

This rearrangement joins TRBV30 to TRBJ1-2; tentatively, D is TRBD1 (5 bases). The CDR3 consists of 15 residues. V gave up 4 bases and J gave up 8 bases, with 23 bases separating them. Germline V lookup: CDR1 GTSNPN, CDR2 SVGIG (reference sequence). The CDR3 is CAWKWGRGSPGGYTF. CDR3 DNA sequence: TGTGCCTGGAAGTGGGGACGGGGGTCTCCAGGGGGCTACACCTTC.

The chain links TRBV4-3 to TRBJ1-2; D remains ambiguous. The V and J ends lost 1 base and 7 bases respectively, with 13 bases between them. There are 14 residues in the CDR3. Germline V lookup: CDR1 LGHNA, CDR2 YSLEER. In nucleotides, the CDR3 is TGCGCCAGCAGCCAAGGGAGGGCCCTAGTTGGCTACACCTTC. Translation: CASSQGRALVGYTF.

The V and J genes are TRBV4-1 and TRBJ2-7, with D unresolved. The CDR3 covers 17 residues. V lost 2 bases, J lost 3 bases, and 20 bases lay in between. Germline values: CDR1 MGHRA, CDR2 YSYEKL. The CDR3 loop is CASSQNDLRRVGYEQYF. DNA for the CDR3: TGCGCCAGCAGCCAAAACGACTTGAGAAGAGTGGGCTACGAGCAGTACTTC.

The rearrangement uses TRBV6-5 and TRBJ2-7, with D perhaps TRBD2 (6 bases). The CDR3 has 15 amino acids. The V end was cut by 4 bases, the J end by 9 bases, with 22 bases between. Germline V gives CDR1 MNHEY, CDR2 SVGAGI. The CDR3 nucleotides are TGTGCCAGCAGTTCTCGAGGGGAGGAGGGGCGCATGCAGTACTTC. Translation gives CASSSRGEEGRMQYF.

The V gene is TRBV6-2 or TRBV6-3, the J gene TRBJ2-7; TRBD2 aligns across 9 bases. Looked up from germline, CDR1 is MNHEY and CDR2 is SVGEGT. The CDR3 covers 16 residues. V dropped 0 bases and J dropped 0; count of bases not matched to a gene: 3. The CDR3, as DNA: TGTGCCAGCAGTTACTCTAGACTAGCGGTCTCCTACGAGCAGTACTTC. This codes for CASSYSRLAVSYEQYF.

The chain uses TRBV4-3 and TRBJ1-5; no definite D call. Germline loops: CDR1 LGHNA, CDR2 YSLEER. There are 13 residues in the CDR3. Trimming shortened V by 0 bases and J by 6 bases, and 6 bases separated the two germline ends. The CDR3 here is CASSQDIRQPQHF. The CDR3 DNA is TGCGCCAGCAGCCAAGATATCCGTCAGCCCCAGCATTTT.

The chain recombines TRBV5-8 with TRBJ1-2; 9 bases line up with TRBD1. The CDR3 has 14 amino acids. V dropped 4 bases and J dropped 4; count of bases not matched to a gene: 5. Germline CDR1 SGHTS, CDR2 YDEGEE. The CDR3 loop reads CASSRRGQGYGYTF. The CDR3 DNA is TGTGCCAGCAGCCGGAGGGGACAGGGCTATGGCTACACCTTC.

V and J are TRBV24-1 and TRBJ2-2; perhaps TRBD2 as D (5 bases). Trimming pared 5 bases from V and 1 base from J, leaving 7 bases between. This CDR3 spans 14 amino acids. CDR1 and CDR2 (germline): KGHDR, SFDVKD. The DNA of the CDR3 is TGTGCCACCAGTGCAAGCGGGAACACCGGGGAGCTGTTTTTT. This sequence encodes CATSASGNTGELFF.

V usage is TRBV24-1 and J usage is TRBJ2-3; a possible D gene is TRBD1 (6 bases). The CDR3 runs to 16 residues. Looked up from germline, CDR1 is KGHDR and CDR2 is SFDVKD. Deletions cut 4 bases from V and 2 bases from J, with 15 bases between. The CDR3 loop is CATSEQDRINTDTQYF. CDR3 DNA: TGTGCCACCAGTGAGCAGGACAGAATAAACACAGATACGCAGTATTTT.

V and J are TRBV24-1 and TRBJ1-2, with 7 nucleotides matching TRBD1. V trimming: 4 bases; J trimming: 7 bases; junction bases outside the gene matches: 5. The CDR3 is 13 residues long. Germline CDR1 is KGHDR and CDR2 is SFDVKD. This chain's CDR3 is CATSDRRTGGYTF. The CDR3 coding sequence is TGTGCCACCAGTGACCGCCGGACAGGTGGCTACACCTTC.

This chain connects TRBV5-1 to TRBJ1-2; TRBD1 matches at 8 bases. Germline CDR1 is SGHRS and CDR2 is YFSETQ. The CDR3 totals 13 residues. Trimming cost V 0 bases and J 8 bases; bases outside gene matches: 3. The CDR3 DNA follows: TGCGCCAGCAGCTTGGGACAGGGGAACGGCTACACCTTC. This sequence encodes CASSLGQGNGYTF.

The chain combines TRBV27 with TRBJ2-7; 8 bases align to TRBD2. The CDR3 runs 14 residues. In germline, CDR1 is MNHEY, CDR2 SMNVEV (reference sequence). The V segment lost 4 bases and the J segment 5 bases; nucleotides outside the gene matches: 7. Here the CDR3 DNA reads TGTGCCAGCAGTTGGGGACTAGTCCCCAACGAGCAGTACTTC. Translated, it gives CASSWGLVPNEQYF.

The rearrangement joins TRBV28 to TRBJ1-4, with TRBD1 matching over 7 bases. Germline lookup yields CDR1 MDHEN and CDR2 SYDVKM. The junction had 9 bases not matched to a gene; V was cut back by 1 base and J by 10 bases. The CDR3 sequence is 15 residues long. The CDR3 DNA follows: TGTGCCAGCAGTTTATCCGACAGGGTGACTGGAAAACTGTTTTTT. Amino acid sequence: CASSLSDRVTGKLFF.

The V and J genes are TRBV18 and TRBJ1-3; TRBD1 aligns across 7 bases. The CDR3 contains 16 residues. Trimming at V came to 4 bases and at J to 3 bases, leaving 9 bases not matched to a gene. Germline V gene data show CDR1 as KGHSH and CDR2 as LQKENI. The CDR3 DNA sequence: TGTGCCAGCTCACTACTACCTACAGGGGATGGAAACACCATATATTTT. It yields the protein CASSLLPTGDGNTIYF. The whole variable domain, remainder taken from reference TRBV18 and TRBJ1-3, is NAGVMQNPRHLVRRRGQEARLRCSPMKGHSHVYWYRQLPEEGLKFMVYLQKENIIDESGMPKERFSAEFPKEGPSILRIQQVVRGDSAAYFCASSLLPTGDGNTIYFGEGSWLTVV.